What follows describes a single TCR beta chain. Measured with immunoSEQ multiplex PCR; TCRdb has only the in-frame clones, and not every one. The sample includes about 75,000 clones, roughly 90% seen only once; the top ten take 0.7% to 0.9%. The data were obtained in a study of T cell changes during pregnancy in multiple sclerosis. This CDR3 region has 12 residues. Germline loops: CDR1 GTSNPN, CDR2 SVGIG (reference sequence). V dropped 6 bases and J dropped 3 bases, with 11 bases sitting between them. This rearrangement joins TRBV30 to TRBJ1-2; D remains ambiguous. The material was peripheral blood, obtained in the first trimester of pregnancy. The origin of this receptor is a female donor in good health, enrolled as a control in a pregnancy study. CDR3 in amino acids: CACRELDYGYTF. DNA of the CDR3: TGTGCCTGTCGAGAGTTGGACTATGGCTACACCTTC.